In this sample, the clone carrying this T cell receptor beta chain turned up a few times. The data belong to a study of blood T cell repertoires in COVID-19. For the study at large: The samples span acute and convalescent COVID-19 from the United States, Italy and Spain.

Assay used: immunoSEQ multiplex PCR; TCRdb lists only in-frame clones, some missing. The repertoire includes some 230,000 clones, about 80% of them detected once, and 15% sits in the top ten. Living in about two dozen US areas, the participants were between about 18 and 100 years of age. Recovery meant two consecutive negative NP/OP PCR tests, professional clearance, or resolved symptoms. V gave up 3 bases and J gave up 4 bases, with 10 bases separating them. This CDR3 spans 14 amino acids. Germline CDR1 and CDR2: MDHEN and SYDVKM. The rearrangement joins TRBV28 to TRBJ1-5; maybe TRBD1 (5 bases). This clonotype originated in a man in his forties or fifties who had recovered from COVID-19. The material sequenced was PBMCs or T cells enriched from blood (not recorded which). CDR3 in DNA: TGTGCCAGCAGTTTCCTCAGGGTAAATCAGCCCCAGCATTTT. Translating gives CASSFLRVNQPQHF.